Reported below is one T cell receptor beta chain. The record originates from a study of T cell changes during pregnancy in multiple sclerosis. Germline CDR1 GTSNPN, CDR2 SVGIG (reference sequence). This CDR3 has 12 amino acids. V was clipped by 4 bases and J by 3 bases, with 9 bases between them. TCRdb's table, derived via immunoSEQ multiplex PCR, lists solely in-frame clones and lacks some. The sample holds 70,000 to 80,000 clones, about 85% seen once. The sequence derives from a female donor with multiple sclerosis, enrolled in a pregnancy study. The chain recombines TRBV30 with TRBJ1-2, with D possibly TRBD1 on 5 matching bases. The sample was peripheral blood, taken before pregnancy. CDR3 sequence reads: CAWTRDYYGYTF. CDR3 nucleotides: TGTGCCTGGACCAGGGACTACTATGGCTACACCTTC.